This is a list of T cell receptor beta chains from one sample in a study of cytotoxic CD8 clonotypes in ibrutinib-treated CLL. Assay used: immunoSEQ multiplex PCR; TCRdb lists only in-frame clones, some missing. Here the sample spans 150,000 to 250,000 clones, over 55% being singletons. This specimen consisted of PBMCs, obtained after 24 months of ibrutinib treatment. The receptors shown here come from a human donor with chronic lymphocytic leukemia. The CDR3 runs from the conserved cysteine through the conserved F or W. D genes are given only for firm matches. Clone size appears in some rows only: once, few, many, or a class for an expanded clone.

>-|TRBJ2-3|TRBV4-3|TRBD2
CASSQVGTSGRDTQYF
TGCGCCAGCAGCCAAGTGGGGACTAGCGGGAGGGATACGCAGTATTTT
>-|TRBJ2-7|TRBV11-1|TRBD2
CASSSGLAAVYEQYF
TGTGCCAGCAGCTCAGGACTAGCGGCTGTCTACGAGCAGTACTTC
>-|TRBJ2-5|TRBV4-3|-
CASSQESWETQYF
TGCGCCAGCAGCCAAGAATCCTGGGAGACCCAGTACTTC
>-|TRBJ2-3|TRBV4-3|TRBD2
CASSQEQLAGALDTQYF
TGCGCCAGCAGCCAAGAACAGTTAGCGGGAGCTCTAGATACGCAGTATTTT
>-|TRBJ2-5|TRBV4-1|TRBD1
CASSQRAGGQETQYF
TGCGCCAGCAGCCAACGGGCAGGGGGCCAAGAGACCCAGTACTTC
>-|TRBJ2-2|TRBV9|-
CASSVRAGSAGELFF
TGTGCCAGCAGCGTTCGGGCGGGGAGTGCCGGGGAGCTGTTTTTT
>-|TRBJ2-2|TRBV4-1|TRBD2
CASSQDESSGIGELFF
TGCGCCAGCAGCCAAGATGAAAGTAGCGGGATCGGGGAGCTGTTTTTT
>few|TRBJ1-3|TRBV30|-
CAWSVGTSGNTIYF
TGTGCCTGGAGTGTGGGCACCTCTGGAAACACCATATATTTT
>-|TRBJ2-7|TRBV5-4|-
CASGPRVNEQYF
TGTGCCAGCGGCCCCCGGGTGAACGAGCAGTACTTC
>-|TRBJ1-5|TRBV29-1|TRBD1
CSVLDRDSNQPQHF
TGCAGCGTCCTGGACAGGGATAGCAATCAGCCCCAGCATTTT
>-|TRBJ1-5|TRBV7-9|-
CASSSSMGSRTTSNQPQHF
TGTGCCAGCAGCTCCAGCATGGGCAGCAGAACCACTAGCAATCAGCCCCAGCATTTT
>-|TRBJ1-4|TRBV11-2|-
CASSSGRVPAKGTNEKLFF
TGTGCCAGCAGCTCAGGACGTGTTCCAGCTAAGGGTACTAATGAAAAACTGTTTTTT
>-|TRBJ1-1|TRBV19|-
CASTDVPGSEAFF
TGTGCCAGTACCGATGTTCCGGGATCTGAAGCTTTCTTT
>-|TRBJ1-2|TRBV7-3|-
CASSSSPPGAAEGLYGYTF
TGTGCCAGCAGCTCCTCCCCCCCGGGGGCCGCTGAGGGGCTCTATGGCTACACCTTC
>-|TRBJ2-7|TRBV6-1|-
CASSPRRLRSYEQYF
TGTGCCAGCAGCCCTCGACGTCTCCGCTCCTACGAGCAGTACTTC
>-|TRBJ2-7|TRBV6-6|-
CASSGPDEQYF
TGTGCCAGCAGCGGTCCCGACGAGCAGTACTTC
>-|TRBJ1-5|TRBV7-2|-
CASSLDSSNQPQHF
TGTGCCAGCAGCTTAGACAGTAGCAATCAGCCCCAGCATTTT
>-|TRBJ2-7|TRBV6-1|-
CASSEDEGRQAYEQYF
TGTGCCAGCAGTGAAGATGAGGGACGCCAAGCTTACGAGCAGTACTTC
>-|TRBJ2-7|TRBV11-2|-
CASSLGRGYEQYF
TGTGCCAGCAGCTTAGGCAGGGGCTACGAGCAGTACTTC
>once|TRBJ2-1|TRBV5-4|TRBD2
CASSLGTSGRAFYNEQFF
TGTGCCAGCAGCTTGGGGACTAGCGGGAGGGCCTTCTACAATGAGCAGTTCTTC
>-|TRBJ2-5|TRBV11-2|TRBD2
CASSSGLAGAGETQYF
TGTGCCAGCAGCTCAGGACTAGCGGGGGCCGGGGAGACCCAGTACTTC
>-|TRBJ1-5|TRBV2|-
CASTGGGGQPQHF
TGTGCCAGCACGGGGGGCGGAGGTCAGCCCCAGCATTTT
>-|TRBJ1-1|TRBV25-1|-
CASRTDGYEAFF
TGTGCCAGCAGAACCGACGGATATGAAGCTTTCTTT
>-|TRBJ2-7|TRBV7-9|-
CASSQGGQISYEQYF
TGTGCCAGCAGCCAGGGGGGACAAATCTCCTACGAGCAGTACTTC
>once|TRBJ2-1|TRBV18|TRBD2
CASSPQLAGGIDNEQFF
TGTGCCAGCTCACCACAACTAGCGGGAGGTATTGACAATGAGCAGTTCTTC
>-|TRBJ2-1|TRBV27|-
CASSSLYGVLYNEQFF
TGTGCCAGCAGCTCCCTCTACGGGGTCCTCTACAATGAGCAGTTCTTC
>-|TRBJ1-5|TRBV18|-
CASSPRRFEQPQHF
TGTGCCAGCTCACCACGGAGGTTCGAACAGCCCCAGCATTTT
>few|TRBJ1-2|TRBV7-6|-
CASSPRPGNYGYTF
TGTGCCAGCAGCCCACGCCCGGGGAACTATGGCTACACCTTC
>-|TRBJ1-2|TRBV5-6|-
CASSYHRVEGYGYTF
TGTGCCAGCAGCTACCACAGGGTGGAGGGCTATGGCTACACCTTC
>few|TRBJ2-7|TRBV11-2|-
CASSGLRVKRYEQYF
TGTGCCAGCAGCGGACTCAGGGTAAAGCGCTACGAGCAGTACTTC
>few|TRBJ2-5|TRBV13|-
CASSSSLTETQYF
TGTGCCAGCAGCTCTTCTTTAACGGAGACCCAGTACTTC
>-|TRBJ2-7|TRBV18|-
CASSPQQGDNEQYF
TGTGCCAGCTCACCACAACAGGGAGATAACGAGCAGTACTTC
>-|TRBJ1-2|TRBV28|-
CASSLRTNGYGYTF
TGTGCCAGCAGTTTACGGACAAATGGCTATGGCTACACCTTC